This record looks at one T cell receptor (beta chain) sequence and its context. The antigen remains unidentified. The data were taken from a study of T cell clonotyping in hematopoietic cell transplantation. Study outcomes and limitations: Higher Inverse Simpson Index values in graft donor and pretransplant recipient predicted broader posttransplant TCR diversity.

The CDR3 has 16 residues. V gave up 6 bases and J gave up 0 bases; unmatched junction bases: 8. In germline, CDR1 is MNHNY, CDR2 SVGAGI (reference sequence). Assay: immunoSEQ multiplex PCR; the TCRdb copy retains only in-frame clones and omits some. There are approximately 75,000 clones in the sample; approximately 94% occur only once, and about 1.5% lies in the top ten. This clonotype was obtained from a man aged 45-60 years in good health. Some clones in this sample may be carry-over from other donors' samples. The chain employs TRBV6-6 and TRBJ1-1, with 9 bases identical to TRBD1. Material for sequencing was peripheral blood mononuclear cells. This CDR3 is CASRSGTGYMNTEAFF. In nucleotides, the CDR3 is TGTGCCAGCAGATCCGGGACAGGGTATATGAACACTGAAGCTTTCTTT.